The clone carrying this T cell receptor (beta chain) was counted between two and nine times. The source of the sample is a study of human T cells and chemical hapten exposure. About the study: DPC at 2% was the sensitizing agent, placed on roughly 2 cm by roughly 2 cm of upper inner arm skin. The scalp of each patient received a weekly diphenylcyclopropenone dose for the full roughly 25-week study.

Time point defined: patch test 1, 2 weeks after DPC sensitization. Regarding treatment: therapeutic diphenylcyclopropenone sensitization with weekly scalp DPC. Staff drew blood before applying each patch test. Germline CDR1 is SGHTA and CDR2 is FQGNSA. Between the trimmed V and J ends, which lost 1 base and 0 bases, there was a span of 8 bases. The CDR3 is 15 amino acids. TCRdb used MiXCR to reprocess the RACE reads, holding one entry per CDR3 protein. The table records under 65,000 distinct CDR3 sequences, about 10% of them present only once. The chain links TRBV7-2 to TRBJ2-3; no reliable D call. The clonotype was recovered from a woman aged 45-59 years with alopecia areata. Some clones in this sample may be carry-over from other donors' samples. The sample here was whole blood, taken in connection with sensitization to the hapten diphenylcyclopropenone (DPC). Here the CDR3 DNA reads TGTGCCAGCAGCTTAGACGGCGGTAGCACAGATACGCAGTATTTT. Translating it yields CASSLDGGSTDTQYF.